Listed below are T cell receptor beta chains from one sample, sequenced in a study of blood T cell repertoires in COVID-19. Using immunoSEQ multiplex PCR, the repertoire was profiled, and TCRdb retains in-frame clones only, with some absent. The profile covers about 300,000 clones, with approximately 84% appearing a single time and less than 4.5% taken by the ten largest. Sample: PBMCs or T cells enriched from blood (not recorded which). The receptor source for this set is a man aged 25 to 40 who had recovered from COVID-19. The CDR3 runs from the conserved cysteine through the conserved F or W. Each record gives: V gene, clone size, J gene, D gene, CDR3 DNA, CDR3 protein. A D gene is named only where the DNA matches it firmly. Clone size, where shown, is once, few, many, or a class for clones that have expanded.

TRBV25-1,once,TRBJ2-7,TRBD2,TGTGCCAGCAGTGAAGGCCTAGCGGGCTCCTACGAGCAGTACTTC,CASSEGLAGSYEQYF
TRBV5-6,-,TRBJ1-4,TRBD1,TGTGCCAGCAGCTGGCTGACAGGGGGTGATGAAAAACTGTTTTTT,CASSWLTGGDEKLFF
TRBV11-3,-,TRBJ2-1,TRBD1,TGTGCCAGCAGCGTCGGAGTGGACAGGGTGAGAAATGAGCAGTTCTTC,CASSVGVDRVRNEQFF
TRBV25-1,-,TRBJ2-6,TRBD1,TGTGCCAGCAGTGCTTGGGACAGGGGGAACTCTGGGGCCAACGTCCTGACTTTC,CASSAWDRGNSGANVLTF
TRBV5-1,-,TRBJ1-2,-,TGCGCCAGCAGCTTCACAGGCTCGATTAACTATGGCTACACCTTC,CASSFTGSINYGYTF
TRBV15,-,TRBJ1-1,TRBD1,TGTGCCACCAGCAGAGATCGGACAGGGGGGCTAACTGAAGCTTTCTTT,CATSRDRTGGLTEAFF
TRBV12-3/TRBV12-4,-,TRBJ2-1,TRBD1,TGTGCCAGCAACACAGGGGGCCGGATTGAGCAGTTCTTC,CASNTGGRIEQFF
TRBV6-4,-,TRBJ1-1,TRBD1,TGTGCCACCCTCAGGGGGGCGACGAACACTGAAGCTTTCTTT,CATLRGATNTEAFF
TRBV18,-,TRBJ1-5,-,TGTGCCAGTACAGCGGGGGTACTTTCCCCCCGAGGTCAGCCCCAGCATTTT,CASTAGVLSPRGQPQHF
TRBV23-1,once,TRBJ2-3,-,TGCGCCAGCAGAAGCCGGAGGACTCACCAGAGGACAGATACGCAGTATTTT,CASRSRRTHQRTDTQYF
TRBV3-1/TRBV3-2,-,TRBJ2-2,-,TGTGCCAGCAAAGCGGCCGGGGAGCTGTTTTTT,CASKAAGELFF
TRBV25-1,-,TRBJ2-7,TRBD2,TGTGCCAGCAGTGAAGTCGGGGGGGCTCAGGACGAGCAGTACTTC,CASSEVGGAQDEQYF
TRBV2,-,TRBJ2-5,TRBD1,TGTGCCACCCAGGGGGCTCGGGAGACCCAGTACTTC,CATQGARETQYF
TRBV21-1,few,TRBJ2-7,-,TGTGCCAGCAGCAACACCCGGGACAGGCACTCCTACGAGCAGTACTTC,CASSNTRDRHSYEQYF
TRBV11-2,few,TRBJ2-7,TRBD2,TGTGCCAGCAGCCTCCGACTAGCGGGATCGTACGAGCAGTACTTC,CASSLRLAGSYEQYF
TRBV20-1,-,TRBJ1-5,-,TGCAGTGCTAGTCCCCGGACAGACAATCAGCCCCAGCATTTT,CSASPRTDNQPQHF
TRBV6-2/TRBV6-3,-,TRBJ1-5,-,TGTGCCAGCAGTTACAGGGGCGGACCCTATCAGCCCCAGCATTTT,CASSYRGGPYQPQHF
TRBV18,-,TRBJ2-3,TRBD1,TGTGCCAGCTCACCGGGACAGGGGAGGGGAACAGATACGCAGTATTTT,CASSPGQGRGTDTQYF
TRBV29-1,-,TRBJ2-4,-,TGCAGCGTTGTGATCTTCGTTCGGCGGCTAGCCAAAAACATTCAGTACTTC,CSVVIFVRRLAKNIQYF
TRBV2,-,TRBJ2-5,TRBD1,TGTGCCAGCAGGAAAACAGGGGGGGAGACCCAGTACTTC,CASRKTGGETQYF
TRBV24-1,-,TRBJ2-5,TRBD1,TGTGCCACCAGTGATACGACAGGGGCCGAGACCCAGTACTTC,CATSDTTGAETQYF
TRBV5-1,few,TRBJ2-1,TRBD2,TGCGCCAGCAGCTTGGGACTAGCCAAGGGGAATGAGCAGTTCTTC,CASSLGLAKGNEQFF
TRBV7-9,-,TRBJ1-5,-,TGTGCCAGCAGCATGACCCGGAGGGGCAATCAGCCCCAGCATTTT,CASSMTRRGNQPQHF
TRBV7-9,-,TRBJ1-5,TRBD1,TGTGCCAGCAGCTTAGTCTCGCTTAGGGACAGGAGCAATCAGCCCCAGCATTTT,CASSLVSLRDRSNQPQHF
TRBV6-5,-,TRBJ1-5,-,TGTGCCAGCAGCCTGACAGCAAATCAGCCCCAGCATTTT,CASSLTANQPQHF
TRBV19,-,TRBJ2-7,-,TGTGCCAGCGCCCCGGGACATTCCGAAGGCTACGAGCAGTACTTC,CASAPGHSEGYEQYF
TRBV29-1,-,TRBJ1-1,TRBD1,TGCAGCGTTTCAGACAGGGTTCTTGGGGCTTTCTTT,CSVSDRVLGAFF